These 13 T cell receptor beta chains share one sample of origin, sequenced in a study of glioma-infiltrating T cells listed by TCRdb under 2016. The instrument was an Illumina MiSeq. The iRepertoire nested amplicon-rescue multiplex PCR (arm-PCR) platform was used to amplify TCR alpha and beta CDR3 regions from RNA. In-frame beta chains were kept once TCRdb had trimmed the public reads at Q25 with fastp and called clones with MiXCR. Each entry merges the rows of one CDR3 protein and shows their most common DNA and genes. The sample has 150,000 or so distinct CDR3 sequences on record, about two fifths of them singletons. Around 18% of the sample comes from the top ten. What was sequenced was glioma tissue, nonneoplastic brain tissue, or PBMCs (not recorded which). Receptors were obtained from a human donor with low-grade glioma or glioblastoma, undergoing nonglioma brain surgery, or in good health (not recorded which).

This clonotype was counted between two and nine times. The V call is TRBV20-1, the J call TRBJ2-3, with D perhaps assigned TRBD1 or TRBD2 (7 bases each). V lost 3 bases and J lost 6, with 16 bases in between. Germline V gene data show CDR1 as DFQATT and CDR2 as SNEGSKA (reference sequence). The CDR3 has 14 residues. In DNA, the CDR3 is TGCAGTGCTAGTGGCCAGGGGGGGTCCGATACGCAGTATTTT. Encoded protein: CSASGQGGSDTQYF.

This clonotype was detected a few times. V usage is TRBV4-1 and J usage is TRBJ1-5; tentatively, D is TRBD1 (5 bases). The CDR3 spans 15 residues. V lost 0 bases and J 7 bases, leaving 13 bases between the germline ends. Per germline, CDR1 MGHRA and CDR2 YSYEKL. The CDR3 reads CASSQDWTQGQPQHF. CDR3 bases: TGCGCCAGCAGCCAAGATTGGACTCAGGGACAGCCCCAGCATTTT.

The chain employs TRBV6-9 and TRBJ1-5, with a tentative D call TRBD1 (5 bases). This CDR3 spans 15 amino acids. V was cut by 3 bases and J by 7 bases, with 16 bases left in between. The germline V gene has CDR1 MNHGY and CDR2 SVAAGI. The DNA of the CDR3 is TGTGCCAGCAGTTACCCGACCGGGGGGGTGCAGCCCCAGCATTTT. Its translation: CASSYPTGGVQPQHF.

The rearrangement links TRBV6-2 or TRBV6-3 to TRBJ2-7; 13 bases match TRBD2. The CDR3 is 16 amino acids. Germline assignment: CDR1 MNHEY and CDR2 SVGEGT. J was trimmed by 5 bases and V by 5 bases; bases with no gene match: 9. CDR3 bases: TGTGCCAGCAGTCAAACTGAGGGACTAGCGGGGAACGAGCAGTACTTC. It specifies CASSQTEGLAGNEQYF.

This clonotype has more than one count but fewer than ten. This rearrangement joins TRBV6-1 to TRBJ2-1, with 9 bases identical to TRBD1. CDR1 is MNHNS, CDR2 SASEGT, per germline. V dropped 6 bases and J dropped 8; count of bases not matched to a gene: 5. The CDR3 is 13 residues long. The DNA for the CDR3 is TGTGCCAGCAGGAAGGGACAGGGCCATGAGCAGTTCTTC. This encodes CASRKGQGHEQFF.

This clonotype has a handful of counts. The chain joins TRBV20-1 to TRBJ2-1; D possibly corresponds to TRBD2 (6 bases). V lost 3 bases and J 5 bases, leaving 14 bases between the germline ends. The CDR3 is 14 amino acids. Per the germline V gene, CDR1 is DFQATT and CDR2 is SNEGSKA (reference sequence). CDR3 in DNA: TGCAGTGCTAGTATCGGAACTAGCCACAATGAGCAGTTCTTC. It encodes CSASIGTSHNEQFF.

The rearrangement links TRBV4-1 to TRBJ1-6, with 9 bases lining up with TRBD1. The CDR3 is made up of 14 amino acids. Looked up from germline, CDR1 is MGHRA and CDR2 is YSYEKL. The junction had 5 bases not matched to a gene; V was cut back by 4 bases and J by 10 bases. CDR3 DNA sequence: TGCGCCAGCAGCCGAGACAGGGGGGAATCACCCCTCCACTTT. Translating it yields CASSRDRGESPLHF.

V usage is TRBV4-1 and J usage is TRBJ2-3; 7 bases are a match to TRBD2. Germline CDR1 MGHRA, CDR2 YSYEKL. V was clipped by 0 bases and J by 4 bases; unmatched bases: 7. The CDR3 covers 16 residues. The CDR3 spells CASSQDRWEGADTQYF. DNA for the CDR3: TGCGCCAGCAGCCAAGATCGGTGGGAGGGAGCAGATACGCAGTATTTT.

This clonotype was picked up a small number of times. At one boundary the junction diverges from the germline segment, which might be a read error. The V call is TRBV20-1, the J call TRBJ2-5; TRBD2 is a possible D gene (5 bases). This CDR3 has 13 residues. Looked up from germline, CDR1 is DFQATT and CDR2 is SNEGSKA (reference sequence). CDR3 nucleotide sequence: TGCAGTGCTAGAAGAAGCGGATGGGAGAACCAGTACTTC. Protein sequence: CSARRSGWENQYF.

A remark on this clonotype: A much larger clone is a single base away; this may be a read error. The chain recombines TRBV6-1 with TRBJ1-1; D remains unclear. The CDR3 spans 13 residues. CDR1 MNHNS and CDR2 SASEGT come from the germline V gene. In DNA form, the CDR3 reads TGTGCCAGCAAGCAGAGTGTGAACACTGAAGATTTCTTT. Its translation: CASKQSVNTEDFF.

The chain has TRBV6-2 or TRBV6-3 and TRBJ1-2; D not resolved. V lost 1 base to trimming and J lost 10 bases, with 25 bases between them. Looked up from germline, CDR1 is MNHEY and CDR2 is SVGEGT. This CDR3 is 17 amino acids long. In nucleotides, the CDR3 is TGTGCCAGCAGTTACTGGGCAGACTTACCAACTATCCACCTCTACACCTTC. Translated, it gives CASSYWADLPTIHLYTF.

This clonotype has only one observation. This chain links TRBV27 with TRBJ2-1; no clear D gene. The CDR3 contains 14 residues. Germline V gene data show CDR1 as MNHEY and CDR2 as SMNVEV (reference sequence). Trimming cost V 0 bases and J 6 bases, with 9 bases left between them. The CDR3 here is CASSLSEKGNEQFF. The CDR3 DNA reads as TGTGCCAGCAGTTTATCCGAGAAGGGCAATGAGCAGTTCTTC.

The chain recombines TRBV24-1 with TRBJ1-1; no clear D. This CDR3 is 12 amino acids long. Trimming took 9 bases from V and 7 from J, leaving 14 bases between them. Looked up from germline, CDR1 is KGHDR and CDR2 is SFDVKD. CDR3 in amino acids: CATSPRAGEAFF. In DNA, the CDR3 is TGTGCCACCTCCCCCCGGGCCGGTGAAGCTTTCTTT.